This T cell receptor (beta chain) was captured by sequencing in a study of identifying expanded T cells in peripheral blood. Study-level findings and limits: Over about two and four weeks, about 15 and 19 clones changed, versus approximately 1.2 between replicates.

This CDR3 has 15 residues. Trimming stripped 7 bases from V and 5 bases from J, with 18 bases between. Germline V gene lookup returns CDR1 MDHEN and CDR2 SYDVKM. This clone showed up just a few times. Its target is unknown. Repertoires were generated with immunoSEQ multiplex PCR, while TCRdb's copy carries only in-frame clones and drops some. Of roughly 81,000 clones in the sample, 84% were seen once. The sample comprised blood. The clonotype was recovered from a person aged 18 to 75 in good health. This rearrangement joins TRBV28 to TRBJ2-1; a weak D match, TRBD2 (5 bases). CDR3 residues: CASIPGLDPNNEQFF. CDR3 nucleotides: TGTGCCAGCATTCCTGGACTGGACCCGAACAATGAGCAGTTCTTC.